This TCR beta chain was captured in a study of siplizumab effects on memory and regulatory T cells. This clone appeared a single time. At one of its ends the junction is not consistent with the germline gene, which may arise from a read error. Germline CDR1 GTSNPN, CDR2 SVGIG (reference sequence). The CDR3 length is 12 residues. Produced via immunoSEQ multiplex PCR; TCRdb's table is partial and in-frame only. The table has 50,000 to 55,000 clones, roughly 92% seen once. This receptor was identified in a human donor in good health. The sequenced sample consisted of CD8+ T cells sorted from blood. The chain uses TRBV30 and TRBJ1-5, with D perhaps matching TRBD1 (5 bases). The CDR3 spells CAWSVTYWGGGF. The CDR3 nucleotides read TGTGCCTGGAGCGTCACTTATTGGGGCGGGGGATTT.